The rows below give T cell receptor beta chains drawn from one sample of a study of T-cell memory formation after mild COVID-19. MiXCR, run by TCRdb on the 5' RACE reads, gives a single entry per CDR3 protein. The table lists around 150,000 distinct CDR3 sequences, roughly a third of them singletons. The sequenced sample was PBMCs or a T cell subset sorted from them (not recorded which). The receptors were gathered from an adult woman who had mild COVID-19 (a few samples of this study predate the infection). Cell type and time point are not known. The CDR3 runs from the conserved cysteine through the conserved F or W. The D gene is left open where the match is weak. The size entry is marked missing in some rows and otherwise reads once, few, many or a size class.

v_call: TRBV20-1
clone_size: .
d_call: .
j_call: TRBJ1-2
cdr3_nt: TGCAGTGCCCTCTGGATCAGGGCGACCTATGGCTACACCTTC
cdr3_aa: CSALWIRATYGYTF

v_call: TRBV6-6
clone_size: few
d_call: .
j_call: TRBJ2-1
cdr3_nt: TGTGCCAGCATCCTAGACAGGAGCTCCTACAATGAGCAGTTCTTC
cdr3_aa: CASILDRSSYNEQFF

v_call: TRBV29-1
clone_size: .
d_call: .
j_call: TRBJ2-1
cdr3_nt: TGCAGCGTTGGAGGGTTACCCTACAATGAGCAGTTCTTC
cdr3_aa: CSVGGLPYNEQFF

v_call: TRBV20-1
clone_size: .
d_call: TRBD2
j_call: TRBJ2-7
cdr3_nt: TGCAGTGTGAGGGAGGGGTACGAGCAGTACTTC
cdr3_aa: CSVREGYEQYF

v_call: TRBV11-3
clone_size: .
d_call: .
j_call: TRBJ2-6
cdr3_nt: TGTGCCAGCAGCGCCGGGACGGGGAGCGGTGGCTCTGGGGCCAACGTCCTGACTTTC
cdr3_aa: CASSAGTGSGGSGANVLTF

v_call: TRBV7-8
clone_size: .
d_call: .
j_call: TRBJ1-4
cdr3_nt: TGTGCCAGCAGCGCCCAGGGTGGAACTAATGAAAAACTGTTTTTT
cdr3_aa: CASSAQGGTNEKLFF

v_call: TRBV5-8
clone_size: .
d_call: .
j_call: TRBJ2-7
cdr3_nt: TGTGCCAGCAGCTTGGACGGGGCGACCTACGAGCAGTACTTC
cdr3_aa: CASSLDGATYEQYF

v_call: TRBV15
clone_size: .
d_call: .
j_call: TRBJ2-3
cdr3_nt: TGTGCCACCAGCAGAGTATTCGGGGGAGGAGGGACAGATACGCAGTATTTT
cdr3_aa: CATSRVFGGGGTDTQYF

v_call: TRBV5-6
clone_size: few
d_call: .
j_call: TRBJ1-2
cdr3_nt: TGTGCCAGCAGCGTTGGGCTCTCCCTTATCTATGGCTACACCTTC
cdr3_aa: CASSVGLSLIYGYTF

v_call: TRBV7-9
clone_size: .
d_call: TRBD2
j_call: TRBJ2-7
cdr3_nt: TGTGCCAGCAGCTTGGGGCCGGGACTAGGGACTTCCTACGAGCAGTACTTC
cdr3_aa: CASSLGPGLGTSYEQYF

v_call: TRBV9
clone_size: .
d_call: .
j_call: TRBJ1-1
cdr3_nt: TGTGCCAGCAGCCTCCCGGCCGGGAAGGACACTGAAGCTTTCTTT
cdr3_aa: CASSLPAGKDTEAFF

v_call: TRBV20-1
clone_size: .
d_call: .
j_call: TRBJ2-1
cdr3_nt: TGCAGTTTTCCCTTGGGGGACGTTGAGCAGTTCTTC
cdr3_aa: CSFPLGDVEQFF

v_call: TRBV20-1
clone_size: .
d_call: TRBD1
j_call: TRBJ2-1
cdr3_nt: TGCAGTGCTAGAGATGGCCGGACAGGGTCCTACAATGAGCAGTTCTTC
cdr3_aa: CSARDGRTGSYNEQFF

v_call: TRBV5-1
clone_size: few
d_call: .
j_call: TRBJ2-5
cdr3_nt: TGCGCCAGCAGCTTGAGTAGTCGCCAAGAGACCCAGTACTTC
cdr3_aa: CASSLSSRQETQYF

v_call: TRBV6-5
clone_size: .
d_call: .
j_call: TRBJ2-5
cdr3_nt: TGTGCCAGCAGTTACAACAACGTCGGCGGTATCCAAGAGACCCAGTACTTC
cdr3_aa: CASSYNNVGGIQETQYF

v_call: TRBV4-1
clone_size: .
d_call: .
j_call: TRBJ2-4
cdr3_nt: TGCGCCAGCAGCGTCCGACTAGTACTCGCCAAAAACATTCAGTACTTC
cdr3_aa: CASSVRLVLAKNIQYF

v_call: TRBV3-1
clone_size: .
d_call: .
j_call: TRBJ2-7
cdr3_nt: TGTGCCAGCAGCCAAGATCTTGTCGGGGAGCAGTACTTC
cdr3_aa: CASSQDLVGEQYF